This T cell receptor (beta chain) was sequenced during a study of identical twins. Whole-study findings and limits: Diverse VJ usage suggested most zero-insertion clonotypes were not invariant T cells. Compared with models, monozygotic twins showed more out-of-frame TCR alpha sharing.

Addition of a universal primer site occurred through template switching, and cDNA carried unique molecular identifiers. MiXCR, applied by TCRdb to the 5' RACE reads, yields one record per CDR3 protein. The sample holds under 1 million distinct CDR3 sequences, approximately 13% seen once. Details on this clonotype: The antigen is undetermined.

All of the donors were Caucasians in good health. The data were also submitted as part of a second study, on yellow fever vaccine responses in identical twins.

Sequenced input: PBMCs. The source is a woman under 30 in good health.

CDR3 sequence: CASSTGQNPGNTIYF. The CDR3 DNA sequence: TGTGCCAGCTCGACCGGTCAAAACCCTGGAAACACCATATATTTT. The V and J genes are TRBV18 and TRBJ1-3, with D unclear. CDR1 and CDR2 from the germline V gene are KGHSH and LQKENI. The CDR3 totals 15 residues. Between the trimmed V and J ends, which lost 6 bases and 2 bases, there was a span of 14 bases.